One sample yielded the 2 T cell receptor beta chains listed below, sequenced in a study of tumor-infiltrating lymphocytes in primary liver carcinoma. Co-extracting RNA and DNA was done with about 18-33 mg of unsorted bulk tissue as input. A constant-region primer served to make TCR beta cDNA from approximately 490 ng total RNA. ARM-PCR was slightly modified, and three nested multiplex PCR rounds with it gave rise to the TCR beta libraries. In the first two PCR rounds, TRBV1-TRBV30 forward primers were paired with a C-beta reverse primer, and each round lasted about 9 cycles. A single record per CDR3 protein comes from TCRdb applying MiXCR to the multiplex PCR reads. The sample gives tens of thousands of distinct CDR3 sequences, roughly 80% of which show up once; 37% is in the top ten. Sequencing used tumor-adjacent normal liver tissue. These receptors were collected from a man in his forties with primary liver carcinoma and hepatitis B virus infection.

Remarks on this clonotype: Germline and junction disagree at one end, which may indicate a read error. The gene calls are TRBV5-6 and TRBJ2-7, with 12 bases fitting TRBD2. The CDR3 consists of 14 residues. Germline V gene data show CDR1 as SGHDT and CDR2 as YYEEEE. CDR3 sequence: CAGSRLAGEGEQYF. The CDR3 DNA reads as TGTGCCGGCAGTAGACTAGCGGGAGAGGGAGAGCAGTACTTC.

Worth noting for this clonotype: The CDR3 ends on some other residue instead of the conserved phenylalanine or tryptophan, so this is likely a read error. Because the CDR3's place on the DNA is in doubt, the DNA is left out and the CDR3 is given as listed by TCRdb. The V gene is TRBV11-2, the J gene TRBJ2-4; the tabulated D call, TRBD1, remains unverified against the DNA. CDR1 and CDR2 (germline): SGHAT, FQNNGV. The CDR3 contains 14 residues when both ends are counted. The CDR3 loop reads CANSSGTGDNIQHS.